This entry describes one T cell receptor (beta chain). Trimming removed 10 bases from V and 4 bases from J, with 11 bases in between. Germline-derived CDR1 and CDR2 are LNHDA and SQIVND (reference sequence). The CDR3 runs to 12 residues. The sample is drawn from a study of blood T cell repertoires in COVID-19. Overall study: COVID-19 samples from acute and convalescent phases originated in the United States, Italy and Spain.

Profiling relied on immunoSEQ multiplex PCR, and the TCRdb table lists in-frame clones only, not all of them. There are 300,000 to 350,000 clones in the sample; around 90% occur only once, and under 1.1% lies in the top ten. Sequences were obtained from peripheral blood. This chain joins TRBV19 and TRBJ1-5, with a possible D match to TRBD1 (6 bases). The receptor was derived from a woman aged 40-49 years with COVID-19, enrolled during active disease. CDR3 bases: TGTGCCACCCAAAGGGGGAATCAGCCCCAGCATTTT. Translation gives CATQRGNQPQHF.